The source of this T cell receptor beta chain is a study of blood T cell repertoires in COVID-19. The CDR3 extends over 15 amino acids. V dropped 3 bases and J dropped 3 bases, with 12 bases sitting between them. Germline values: CDR1 SGHTA, CDR2 FQGNSA. The method was immunoSEQ multiplex PCR; TCRdb's version includes in-frame clones alone and lacks a portion of them. The data show fewer than 400,000 clones, roughly nine tenths seen once. The material sequenced was PBMCs or T cells enriched from blood (not recorded which). The receptor comes from a man in his sixties who had recovered from COVID-19. The V gene is TRBV7-2, the J gene TRBJ1-5; D is unclear. CDR3 loop: CASSFLSSLNQPQHF. The CDR3 coding sequence is TGTGCCAGCAGCTTCCTCTCGTCCCTCAATCAGCCCCAGCATTTT.